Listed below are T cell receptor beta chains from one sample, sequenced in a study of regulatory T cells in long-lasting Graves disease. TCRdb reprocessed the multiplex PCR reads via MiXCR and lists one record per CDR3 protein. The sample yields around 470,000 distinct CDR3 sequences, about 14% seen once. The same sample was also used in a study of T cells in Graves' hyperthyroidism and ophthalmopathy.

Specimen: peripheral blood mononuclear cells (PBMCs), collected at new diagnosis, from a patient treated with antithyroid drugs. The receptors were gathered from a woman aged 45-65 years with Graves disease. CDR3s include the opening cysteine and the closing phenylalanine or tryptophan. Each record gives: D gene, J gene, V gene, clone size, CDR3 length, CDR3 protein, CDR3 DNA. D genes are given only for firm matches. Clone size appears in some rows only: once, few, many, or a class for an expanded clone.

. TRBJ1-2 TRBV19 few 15 CASSMDLRVNYGYTF TGTGCCAGTAGTATGGACCTACGGGTTAACTATGGCTACACCTTC
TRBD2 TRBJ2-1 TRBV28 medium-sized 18 CASSLPPPSGRGDNEQFF TGTGCCAGCAGTTTACCCCCCCCGAGCGGGAGGGGGGACAATGAGCAGTTCTTC
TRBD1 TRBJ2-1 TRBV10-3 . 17 CATRGQGSSPSYNEQFF TGTGCCACCCGGGGACAGGGTTCTTCTCCGTCCTACAATGAGCAGTTCTTC
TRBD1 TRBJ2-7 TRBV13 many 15 CASSPKTGNAHEQYF TGTGCCAGCAGCCCAAAGACAGGGAACGCCCACGAGCAGTACTTC
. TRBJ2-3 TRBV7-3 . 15 CASSSKRGTADTQYF TGTGCCAGCAGCTCTAAACGGGGAACGGCAGATACGCAGTATTTT
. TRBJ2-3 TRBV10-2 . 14 CASSQFGDTDTQYF TGCGCCAGCAGCCAGTTCGGGGACACAGATACGCAGTATTTT
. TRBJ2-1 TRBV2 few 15 CASTSKGGPTNEQFF TGTGCCAGCACCTCCAAGGGCGGACCCACCAATGAGCAGTTCTTC
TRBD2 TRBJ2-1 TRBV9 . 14 CASSVGGGVHEQFF TGTGCCAGCAGCGTAGGGGGAGGGGTCCATGAGCAGTTCTTC
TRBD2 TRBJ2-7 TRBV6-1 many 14 CASRRGLAAYEQYF TGTGCCAGCAGGAGGGGACTAGCGGCCTACGAGCAGTACTTC
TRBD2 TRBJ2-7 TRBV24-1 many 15 CATSDESSGSYEQYF TGTGCCACCAGTGATGAGTCTAGCGGGTCCTACGAGCAGTACTTC
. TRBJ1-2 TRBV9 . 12 CASRGDGDGYTF TGTGCCAGCAGAGGGGACGGCGACGGCTACACCTTC
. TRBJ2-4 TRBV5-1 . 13 CASSLMGADVQYF TGCGCCAGCAGCTTAATGGGGGCCGATGTGCAGTACTTC
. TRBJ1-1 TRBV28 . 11 CASTRMREAFF TGTGCCAGCACCCGGATGCGTGAAGCTTTCTTT
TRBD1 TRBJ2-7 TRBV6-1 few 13 CATTRTGSYEQYF TGTGCCACCACCAGGACAGGCTCCTACGAGCAGTACTTC
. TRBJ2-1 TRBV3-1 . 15 CASSQGVAIYNEQFF TGTGCCAGCAGCCAAGGAGTAGCGATTTACAATGAGCAGTTCTTC